This TCR beta chain is from a study of CD8 T cells in ankylosing spondylitis. Study results and caveats: A TCR beta motif made of eight highly homologous variants seemed typical of ankylosing spondylitis blood. As reported, disease-linked clones showed significant enrichment in matched ankylosing spondylitis synovial fluid.

Between the trimmed V and J ends, which lost 0 bases and 6 bases, there was a span of 13 bases. CDR1 and CDR2 from the germline V gene are SGDLS and YYNGEE. The CDR3 totals 15 residues. This clonotype was counted many times. The antigen remains undetermined. TCRdb passed the 5' RACE reads through MiXCR, listing each CDR3 protein once. This sample has 7,500 or so distinct CDR3 sequences, with approximately 7.7% found just once. This clonotype originated in a male donor with ankylosing spondylitis or in good health (not recorded which). The specimen sequenced was blood, either unsorted or a sorted T cell fraction (not recorded which). The chain combines TRBV9 with TRBJ1-5; D call uncertain. The CDR3 here is CASSVDGSLSQPQHF. CDR3 DNA sequence: TGTGCCAGCAGCGTAGATGGATCCCTCAGTCAGCCCCAGCATTTT.